This passage covers 22 T cell receptor beta chains from one sample sequenced in a study of T cell responses to AZD1222 COVID-19 vaccine. Generated by immunoSEQ multiplex PCR, the TCRdb table keeps only in-frame clones and is missing some. This table has 150,000 to 180,000 clones, 90% to 95% appearing once. Sequenced here: peripheral blood, sampled 28 days after the second AZD1222 dose. The source is an adult who received the AZD1222 COVID-19 vaccine.

The chain recombines TRBV9 with TRBJ1-2; D unresolved. The CDR3 is made up of 17 amino acids. The germline gives CDR1 SGDLS, CDR2 YYNGEE. Trimming removed 0 bases at V and 0 bases at J, with 15 bases between. The CDR3 region is CASSVEVRVSANYGYTF. CDR3 DNA: TGTGCCAGCAGCGTAGAAGTAAGGGTCAGCGCTAACTATGGCTACACCTTC. Together with reference TRBV9 and TRBJ1-2, the CDR3 gives the full variable domain: DSGVTQTPKHLITATGQRVTLRCSPRSGDLSVYWYQQSLDQGLQFLIQYYNGEERAKGNILERFSAQQFPDLHSELNLSSLELGDSALYFCASSVEVRVSANYGYTFGSGTRLTVV.

The chain recombines TRBV4-1 with TRBJ2-7; no clear D. Germline lookup yields CDR1 MGHRA and CDR2 YSYEKL. This CDR3 region has 15 residues. The V end was cut by 0 bases, the J end by 4 bases, with 13 bases between. The DNA of the CDR3 is TGCGCCAGCAGCCAAGATGCCTCAGCCCTTTACGAGCAGTACTTC. Translation gives CASSQDASALYEQYF.

The CDR3 reads CASTSLAGGSYEQYF. As DNA, the CDR3 is TGTGCCAGCACTTCACTAGCGGGAGGGTCCTACGAGCAGTACTTC. The V call is TRBV6-5, the J call TRBJ2-7; 13 bases are a match to TRBD2. Trimming at V came to 7 bases and at J to 1 base, leaving 4 bases not matched to a gene. The CDR3 runs 15 residues. From germline, CDR1 is MNHEY and CDR2 SVGAGI.

The rearrangement uses TRBV29-1 and TRBJ2-3; no definite D call. Trimming removed 7 bases from V and 5 bases from J, with 13 bases in between. CDR1 and CDR2 (germline): SQVTM, ANQGSEA. The length of the CDR3 is 12 residues. DNA for the CDR3: TGCAGCGGGTGCCCATCCGGAGATACGCAGTATTTT. Translating gives CSGCPSGDTQYF.

This chain links TRBV7-2 with TRBJ2-7, with D maybe TRBD1 (5 bases). This CDR3 has 14 amino acids. Germline V lookup: CDR1 SGHTA, CDR2 FQGNSA. The V gene lost 5 bases and the J gene lost 3 bases, with 14 bases spanning the gap. CDR3 nucleotides: TGTGCCAGCAGCCAAGACAGACCCGGCTACGAGCAGTACTTC. Protein: CASSQDRPGYEQYF.

The CDR3 DNA is TGCAGCGCGCAGCAGGGGGGGGTAGGCGGCTACACCTTC. It yields the protein CSAQQGGVGGYTF. The J gene is TRBJ1-2, the V gene TRBV29-1, with 7 bases identical to TRBD1. V lost 7 bases and J lost 8; bases outside the gene matches: 13. The CDR3 has 13 amino acids. The germline V gene encodes CDR1 SQVTM and CDR2 ANQGSEA.

J is TRBJ2-5 and V is TRBV28, with D hard to call. Germline values: CDR1 MDHEN, CDR2 SYDVKM. This CDR3 is 13 amino acids long. The ends were cut back, 5 bases at V and 4 bases at J, with 11 bases in the middle. CDR3 amino acids: CASSPGPLETQYF. In DNA form, the CDR3 reads TGTGCCAGCAGTCCGGGCCCTTTAGAGACCCAGTACTTC.

V usage is TRBV7-8 and J usage is TRBJ2-7, with 14 bases matching TRBD2. The CDR3 loop spans 18 amino acids. The trim removed 5 bases at V and 6 bases at J, leaving 15 bases unmatched. The germline V gene encodes CDR1 SGHVS and CDR2 FQNEAQ. CDR3 nucleotide sequence: TGTGCCAGCAGCCCTGGGACTAGCGGGAGATCACTACGAAGCGAGCAGTACTTC. Encoded protein: CASSPGTSGRSLRSEQYF.

This chain uses TRBV2 with TRBJ2-7; maybe TRBD2 (6 bases). Germline-derived CDR1 and CDR2 are SNHLY and FYNNEI. The length of the CDR3 is 15 residues. Trimming cost V 2 bases and J 7 bases, with 18 bases left between them. In nucleotides, the CDR3 is TGTGCCAGCAGTGAAAGGGGATTAGGGGCGGGGGAGCAGTACTTC. This gives the protein CASSERGLGAGEQYF.

The V gene is TRBV7-3, the J gene TRBJ2-5; 8 bases are a match to TRBD2. The CDR3 runs 14 residues. CDR1 and CDR2 (germline): SGHTA, FQGTGA. J was trimmed by 5 bases and V by 3 bases; bases with no gene match: 5. The CDR3 DNA reads TGTGCCAGCAGCTTCGGGGGGGCCCGGGAGACCCAGTACTTC. This translates into CASSFGGARETQYF.

The chain uses TRBV18 and TRBJ2-7, with D tentatively TRBD1 or TRBD2 (5 bases each). This CDR3 is built from 13 residues. The germline V gene has CDR1 KGHSH and CDR2 LQKENI. V dropped 6 bases and J dropped 4 bases, with 13 bases sitting between them. CDR3 amino acids: CASSRGETYEQYF. In nucleotides, the CDR3 is TGTGCCAGCTCCCGAGGGGAAACTTACGAGCAGTACTTC. Variable domain in full (rest from reference TRBV18 and TRBJ2-7): NAGVMQNPRHLVRRRGQEARLRCSPMKGHSHVYWYRQLPEEGLKFMVYLQKENIIDESGMPKERFSAEFPKEGPSILRIQQVVRGDSAAYFCASSRGETYEQYFGPGTRLTVT.

The rearrangement links TRBV5-1 to TRBJ1-3, with D perhaps TRBD1 (5 bases). CDR3 length: 15 amino acids. Trimming took 3 bases from V and 2 from J, leaving 12 bases between them. The germline V gene encodes CDR1 SGHRS and CDR2 YFSETQ. The DNA for the CDR3 is TGCGCCAGCAGCTCCCTACAGGATACTGGAAACACCATATATTTT. Protein: CASSSLQDTGNTIYF. The complete variable domain, with remaining parts taken from reference TRBV5-1 and TRBJ1-3, reads KAGVTQTPRYLIKTRGQQVTLSCSPISGHRSVSWYQQTPGQGLQFLFEYFSETQRNKGNFPGRFSGRQFSNSRSEMNVSTLELGDSALYLCASSSLQDTGNTIYFGEGSWLTVV.

The rearrangement uses TRBV7-2 and TRBJ1-3; D perhaps matches TRBD1 (5 bases). V dropped 3 bases and J dropped 1 base, with 10 bases sitting between them. Per the germline V gene, CDR1 is SGHTA and CDR2 is FQGNSA. CDR3 length: 15 residues. The CDR3 spells CASSFTGGSGNTIYF. DNA for the CDR3: TGTGCCAGCAGCTTTACAGGTGGATCTGGAAACACCATATATTTT.

The chain couples TRBV28 to TRBJ2-2, with 13 nucleotides matching TRBD2. Germline V gene sequence: CDR1 MDHEN, CDR2 SYDVKM. Trimming took 7 bases from V and 3 from J; bases not matched to a gene: 8. The CDR3 extends over 17 amino acids. The CDR3 loop is CASKALAGGPDTGELFF. CDR3 nucleotides: TGTGCCAGCAAGGCACTAGCGGGAGGGCCTGACACCGGGGAGCTGTTTTTT.

The chain combines TRBV11-1 with TRBJ2-1, with TRBD2 matching 8 bases. The CDR3 consists of 14 residues. V gave up 1 base and J gave up 8 bases; unmatched junction bases: 4. Germline loops: CDR1 SGHAT, CDR2 FQDESV (reference sequence). The CDR3 coding sequence is TGTGCCAGCAGCTTAGACACACTAGCGGATGAGCAGTTCTTC. This gives the protein CASSLDTLADEQFF.

The J gene is TRBJ1-5, the V gene TRBV5-6; 7 bases match TRBD1. Germline CDR1 is SGHDT and CDR2 is YYEEEE. The CDR3 covers 16 residues. Trimming at V came to 2 bases and at J to 1 base, leaving 6 bases not matched to a gene. CDR3 loop: CASSLQGPQSNQPQHF. Here the CDR3 DNA reads TGTGCCAGCAGCTTACAGGGGCCCCAGAGCAATCAGCCCCAGCATTTT.

The V gene is TRBV27, the J gene TRBJ1-5; D unclear. V was trimmed by 5 bases and J by 4 bases, leaving 12 bases between them. In germline, CDR1 is MNHEY, CDR2 SMNVEV (reference sequence). The length of the CDR3 is 14 residues. As DNA, the CDR3 is TGTGCCAGCAGTATGGCAGCCCTGAATCAGCCCCAGCATTTT. It codes for CASSMAALNQPQHF.

The J gene is TRBJ1-5, the V gene TRBV4-1, with unresolved D. The germline gives CDR1 MGHRA, CDR2 YSYEKL. V lost 4 bases, J lost 4 bases, and 8 bases lay in between. This CDR3 comprises 13 residues. The CDR3: CASSRERNQPQHF. The CDR3 coding sequence is TGCGCCAGCAGCCGAGAACGTAATCAGCCCCAGCATTTT.

The DNA for the CDR3 is TGTGCCAGTACCAATCCCGGAGGCAATCAGCCCCAGCATTTT. It yields the protein CASTNPGGNQPQHF. The chain links TRBV19 to TRBJ1-5, with D unclear. This CDR3 region has 14 residues. Germline V gives CDR1 LNHDA, CDR2 SQIVND (reference sequence). The germline V and J ends were trimmed by 7 bases and 2 bases, with 12 bases remaining between them.

The chain links TRBV27 to TRBJ1-2, with TRBD1 matching 10 bases. J gave up 0 bases and V 11 bases, and 12 bases lay outside the gene matches. The germline CDR1 and CDR2 sequences are MNHEY and SMNVEV (reference sequence). The CDR3 is 16 residues long. CDR3 in amino acids: CAPTTRDRGPNYGYTF. CDR3 DNA: TGTGCCCCCACTACCCGGGACAGGGGCCCTAACTATGGCTACACCTTC.

This chain uses TRBV10-1 with TRBJ1-5, with D possibly being TRBD1 (5 bases). The CDR3 is made up of 15 amino acids. The germline CDR1 and CDR2 sequences are WNHNN and SYGVQD (reference sequence). V was trimmed by 7 bases and J by 7 bases, leaving 20 bases between them. The chain's CDR3 is CASKPTDQWNQPQHF. The CDR3 DNA sequence: TGCGCCAGCAAACCGACAGATCAATGGAACCAGCCCCAGCATTTT.

V and J are TRBV5-1 and TRBJ1-1, with D tentatively TRBD1 (5 bases). Germline assignment: CDR1 SGHRS and CDR2 YFSETQ. This CDR3 has 15 amino acids. V lost 0 bases and J lost 6, with 15 bases in between. The CDR3 sequence is CASSLVAGGRSEAFF. The DNA of the CDR3 is TGCGCCAGCAGCTTGGTGGCGGGGGGGAGGTCTGAAGCTTTCTTT.